A selection of T cell receptor beta chains follows, all from one sample in a study of T cell responses to AZD1222 COVID-19 vaccine. Profiled with immunoSEQ multiplex PCR; TCRdb holds only in-frame clones, not every one. The sample yields about 150,000 clones, roughly nine tenths seen once. The starting material was peripheral blood, obtained on day 0 of AZD1222 vaccination. The receptors were gathered from an adult in good health. Both conserved end residues are part of each CDR3. Fields, in order: clone size, V gene, CDR3 length, J gene, D gene, CDR3 protein, CDR3 DNA. The D gene is left open where the match is weak. Size values are once, few and many counts, or a class for expanded clones, and some rows have none.

-	TRBV6-6	15	TRBJ1-1	-	CASSSEGLRGTEAFF	TGTGCCAGCAGTTCGGAAGGGTTACGTGGCACTGAAGCTTTCTTT
-	TRBV3-1/TRBV3-2	16	TRBJ1-5	TRBD1	CASSQTGGLSGQPQHF	TGTGCCAGCAGCCAGACAGGGGGCCTCAGTGGTCAGCCCCAGCATTTT
-	TRBV12-5	16	TRBJ2-3	-	CASGLVLRQVTDTQYF	TGTGCTAGTGGTTTGGTACTTCGACAGGTCACAGATACGCAGTATTTT
-	TRBV28	14	TRBJ2-4	TRBD2	CASQGRGGKNIQYF	TGTGCCAGCCAGGGGCGGGGGGGCAAAAACATTCAGTACTTC
-	TRBV9	14	TRBJ1-1	TRBD1	CASSPGQGSTEAFF	TGTGCCAGCAGCCCGGGACAGGGATCCACTGAAGCTTTCTTT
-	TRBV7-2	17	TRBJ2-1	TRBD2	CASSPLLVAQTSGEQFF	TGTGCCAGCAGCCCCCTTTTAGTAGCCCAGACTAGCGGGGAGCAGTTCTTC
-	TRBV5-1	14	TRBJ1-3	-	CASSQGSAGNTIYF	TGCGCCAGCAGCCAGGGGTCGGCTGGAAACACCATATATTTT
-	TRBV19	15	TRBJ1-2	TRBD1	CASKPGGHSTYGYTF	TGTGCCAGTAAGCCAGGGGGCCATTCGACCTATGGCTACACCTTC
-	TRBV15	12	TRBJ2-5	-	CATSRQWETQYF	TGTGCCACCAGCCGGCAGTGGGAGACCCAGTACTTC
-	TRBV6-1	16	TRBJ2-3	-	CASSETRLRGADTQYF	TGTGCCAGCAGTGAAACGAGACTCCGAGGGGCAGATACGCAGTATTTT
once	TRBV5-8	16	TRBJ1-6	TRBD1	CASSLVPGQGGSPLHF	TGTGCCAGCAGCTTGGTTCCGGGACAGGGTGGTTCACCCCTCCACTTT
-	TRBV7-9	14	TRBJ2-7	-	CASSPPGKPYEQYF	TGTGCCAGCAGCCCCCCCGGGAAACCCTACGAGCAGTACTTC
-	TRBV7-3	15	TRBJ1-4	-	CASSLTAATNEKLFF	TGTGCCAGCAGCTTAACGGCTGCAACTAATGAAAAACTGTTTTTT
-	TRBV11-2	17	TRBJ2-2	TRBD1	CASSLDRTGGLTGELFF	TGTGCCAGCAGCTTAGATCGGACAGGGGGGCTCACCGGGGAGCTGTTTTTT
few	TRBV5-4	16	TRBJ2-1	TRBD2	CASSLKDSGGLNEQFF	TGTGCCAGCAGCCTCAAGGATAGCGGGGGACTTAATGAGCAGTTCTTC
-	TRBV27	18	TRBJ2-2	TRBD2	CASSRLGTSGGNTGELFF	TGTGCCAGCAGTCGACTCGGGACTAGCGGGGGAAACACCGGGGAGCTGTTTTTT
-	TRBV7-8	15	TRBJ2-6	-	CASSEGVTGANVLTF	TGTGCCAGCAGCGAGGGGGTTACTGGGGCCAACGTCCTGACTTTC
-	TRBV4-1	14	TRBJ2-5	-	CASSHRQGPETQYF	TGCGCCAGCAGCCACAGGCAGGGCCCAGAGACCCAGTACTTC
-	TRBV5-6	14	TRBJ1-1	-	CASSYGVIDTEAFF	TGTGCCAGCAGCTATGGGGTTATCGACACTGAAGCTTTCTTT
once	TRBV28	14	TRBJ2-5	TRBD2	CASSLAGGPQTQYF	TGTGCCAGCAGCTTAGCGGGGGGGCCTCAGACCCAGTACTTC
once	TRBV10-1	14	TRBJ1-6	-	CASSIGANNSPLHF	TGCGCCAGCAGTATCGGGGCGAATAATTCACCCCTCCACTTT
-	TRBV20-1	9	TRBJ1-2	-	CSDGDGYTF	TGCAGTGATGGGGATGGCTACACCTTC
-	TRBV5-8	16	TRBJ1-5	TRBD1	CASSQLRTGLYQPQHF	TGTGCCAGCAGCCAACTACGGACAGGGTTGTATCAGCCCCAGCATTTT
few	TRBV9	15	TRBJ2-1	TRBD1	CASSVEDRGSNEQFF	TGTGCCAGCAGCGTAGAGGACAGGGGGAGCAATGAGCAGTTCTTC
-	TRBV5-4	15	TRBJ2-7	-	CASSLVRGRAYEQYF	TGTGCCAGCAGCTTGGTTCGGGGAAGGGCCTACGAGCAGTACTTC
-	TRBV27	13	TRBJ1-6	-	CASSLSENSPLHF	TGTGCCAGCAGTTTATCAGAGAATTCACCCCTCCACTTT
-	TRBV6-2/TRBV6-3	13	TRBJ2-7	-	CASSRSTVYEQYF	TGTGCCAGCAGTCGAAGTACAGTCTACGAGCAGTACTTC
-	TRBV5-1	15	TRBJ2-3	-	CASSLAPPFADTQYF	TGCGCCAGCAGCTTGGCCCCGCCGTTTGCAGATACGCAGTATTTT
-	TRBV18	16	TRBJ1-2	-	CASSPLRDTSDYGYTF	TGTGCCAGCTCACCACTCCGGGACACCAGTGACTATGGCTACACCTTC
-	TRBV9	15	TRBJ2-1	TRBD2	CASSVRLAEYNEQFF	TGTGCCAGCAGCGTAAGACTAGCGGAGTACAATGAGCAGTTCTTC
-	TRBV9	15	TRBJ2-7	TRBD1	CASSPGQGLSGEQYF	TGTGCCAGCAGCCCGGGACAGGGTCTCTCGGGCGAGCAGTACTTC
-	TRBV4-1	14	TRBJ2-3	-	CASSQEGLGDTQYF	TGCGCCAGCAGCCAAGAAGGCTTAGGAGATACGCAGTATTTT
-	TRBV18	16	TRBJ1-6	TRBD1	CASSRDRAGNNSPLHF	TGTGCCAGCTCACGGGACAGGGCCGGCAATAATTCACCCCTCCACTTT
-	TRBV5-1	14	TRBJ1-1	-	CASSFIGDGTEAFF	TGCGCCAGCAGCTTCATAGGGGATGGCACTGAAGCTTTCTTT
-	TRBV19	14	TRBJ1-5	-	CASSIRDNNQPQHF	TGTGCCAGTAGTATCCGGGACAACAATCAGCCCCAGCATTTT
-	TRBV6-6	15	TRBJ1-2	-	CASSPSPGEGYGYTF	TGTGCCAGCAGTCCATCTCCCGGGGAAGGGTATGGCTACACCTTC
-	TRBV5-6	17	TRBJ1-5	-	CASSLWAPNEGNQPQHF	TGTGCCAGCAGCTTGTGGGCCCCGAATGAGGGCAATCAGCCCCAGCATTTT
-	TRBV2	14	TRBJ2-3	TRBD1	CASSEDRVTDTQYF	TGTGCCAGCAGTGAGGACAGGGTCACAGATACGCAGTATTTT
-	TRBV27	15	TRBJ1-4	-	CASSFGGSTNEKLFF	TGTGCCAGCAGTTTTGGAGGGTCAACTAATGAAAAACTGTTTTTT
once	TRBV9	16	TRBJ2-4	-	CASSVGAGLAKNIQYF	TGTGCCAGCAGCGTAGGAGCCGGCCTAGCCAAAAACATTCAGTACTTC
-	TRBV11-2	17	TRBJ1-2	TRBD1	CASSLDLNTGVRYGYTF	TGTGCCAGCAGCTTAGACCTAAATACAGGGGTGAGGTATGGCTACACCTTC
-	TRBV6-5	16	TRBJ1-1	TRBD1	CASSYAEDRGQNEAFF	TGTGCCAGCAGTTACGCCGAGGACAGGGGGCAAAATGAAGCTTTCTTT
-	TRBV9	20	TRBJ1-2	-	CASSVSPADLEVHISYGYTF	TGTGCCAGCAGCGTAAGCCCCGCCGATCTAGAGGTTCATATATCGTATGGCTACACCTTC
-	TRBV9	13	TRBJ1-4	-	CASNSGADEKLFF	TGTGCCAGCAATTCAGGGGCAGATGAAAAACTGTTTTTT
-	TRBV19	13	TRBJ1-2	-	CASSMGEGYGYTF	TGTGCCAGTAGTATGGGTGAGGGCTATGGCTACACCTTC
-	TRBV15	19	TRBJ2-6	TRBD1	CATSRGLTGGETGANVLTF	TGTGCCACCAGCAGAGGTTTGACAGGGGGCGAGACTGGGGCCAACGTCCTGACTTTC
-	TRBV3-1/TRBV3-2	17	TRBJ1-5	-	CASSQTSRVSAGQPQHF	TGTGCCAGCAGCCAAACGAGCCGGGTCTCTGCGGGTCAGCCCCAGCATTTT
-	TRBV7-9	13	TRBJ1-2	-	CASSFSRDVGYTF	TGTGCCAGCAGCTTTTCCAGGGACGTCGGCTACACCTTC
-	TRBV13	15	TRBJ2-2	TRBD1	CASSPRQGGTGELFF	TGTGCCAGCAGCCCGAGACAGGGTGGCACCGGGGAGCTGTTTTTT
once	TRBV5-4	15	TRBJ1-1	-	CASSPPDRELTEAFF	TGTGCCAGCAGCCCTCCCGATAGGGAACTCACTGAAGCTTTCTTT
-	TRBV28	14	TRBJ1-3	-	CASSFRNSGNTIYF	TGTGCCAGCAGTTTTCGGAACTCTGGAAACACCATATATTTT
-	TRBV6-5	15	TRBJ1-2	-	CASRMGLPLNYGYTF	TGTGCCAGCAGGATGGGATTACCATTGAACTATGGCTACACCTTC
-	TRBV9	14	TRBJ1-1	-	CASSGTDKNTEAFF	TGTGCCAGCAGCGGGACGGACAAGAACACTGAAGCTTTCTTT